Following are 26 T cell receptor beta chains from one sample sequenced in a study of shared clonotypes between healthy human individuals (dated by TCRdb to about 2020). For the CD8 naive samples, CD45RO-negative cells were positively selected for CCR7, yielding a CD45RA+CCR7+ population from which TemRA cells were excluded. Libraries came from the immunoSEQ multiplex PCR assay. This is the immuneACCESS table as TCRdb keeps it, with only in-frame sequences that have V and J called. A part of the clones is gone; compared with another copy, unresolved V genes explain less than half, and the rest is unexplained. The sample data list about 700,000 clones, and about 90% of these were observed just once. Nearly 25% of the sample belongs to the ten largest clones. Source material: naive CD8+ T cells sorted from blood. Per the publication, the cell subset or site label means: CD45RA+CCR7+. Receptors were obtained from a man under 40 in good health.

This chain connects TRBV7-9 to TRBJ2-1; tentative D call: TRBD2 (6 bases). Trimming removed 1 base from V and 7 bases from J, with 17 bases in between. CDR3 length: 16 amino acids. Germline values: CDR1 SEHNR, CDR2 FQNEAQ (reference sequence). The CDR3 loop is CASSLEWGGGENEQFF. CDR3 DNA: TGTGCCAGCAGCTTAGAATGGGGCGGAGGGGAAAATGAGCAGTTCTTC.

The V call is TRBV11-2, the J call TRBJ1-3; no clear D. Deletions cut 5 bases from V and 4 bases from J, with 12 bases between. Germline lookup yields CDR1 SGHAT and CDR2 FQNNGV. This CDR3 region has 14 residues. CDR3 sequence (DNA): TGTGCCAGCAGCCTATATAACAGAGGAAACACCATATATTTT. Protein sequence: CASSLYNRGNTIYF.

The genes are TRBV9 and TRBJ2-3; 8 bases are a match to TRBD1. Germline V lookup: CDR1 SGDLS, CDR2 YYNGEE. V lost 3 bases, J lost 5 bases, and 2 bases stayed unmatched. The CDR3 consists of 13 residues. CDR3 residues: CASSGTGKDTQYF. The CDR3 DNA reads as TGTGCCAGCAGCGGGACAGGGAAAGATACGCAGTATTTT.

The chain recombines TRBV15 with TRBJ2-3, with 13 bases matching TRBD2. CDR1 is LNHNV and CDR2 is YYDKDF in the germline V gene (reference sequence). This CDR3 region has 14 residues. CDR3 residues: CVTSLAGGFDTQYF. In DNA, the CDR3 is TGTGTCACGTCACTAGCGGGAGGGTTTGATACGCAGTATTTT.

The CDR3 sequence: CASSLSGTDYEQFF. The CDR3 DNA is TGTGCCAGCAGTTTATCAGGGACAGATTATGAGCAGTTCTTC. The chain is built from TRBV27 and TRBJ2-1; 7 nucleotides line up with TRBD1. Germline assignment: CDR1 MNHEY and CDR2 SMNVEV (reference sequence). Trimming at V came to 0 bases and at J to 8 bases, leaving 4 bases not matched to a gene. The CDR3 extends over 14 amino acids.

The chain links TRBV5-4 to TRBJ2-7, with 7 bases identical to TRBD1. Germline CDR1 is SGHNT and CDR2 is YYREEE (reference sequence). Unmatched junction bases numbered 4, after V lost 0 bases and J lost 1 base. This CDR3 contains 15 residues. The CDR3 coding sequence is TGTGCCAGCAGCTTGGTTGGGACAGAATCCTACGAGCAGTACTTC. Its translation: CASSLVGTESYEQYF.

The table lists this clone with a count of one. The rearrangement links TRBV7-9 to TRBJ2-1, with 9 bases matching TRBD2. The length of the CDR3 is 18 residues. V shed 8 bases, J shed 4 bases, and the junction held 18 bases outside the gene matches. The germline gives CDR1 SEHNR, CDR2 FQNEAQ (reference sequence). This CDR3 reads CASAPFPASGNLYNEQFF. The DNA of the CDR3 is TGTGCCAGCGCCCCATTTCCAGCTAGCGGGAACCTATACAATGAGCAGTTCTTC. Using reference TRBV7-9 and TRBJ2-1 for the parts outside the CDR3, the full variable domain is DTGVSQNPRHKITKRGQNVTFRCDPISEHNRLYWYRQTLGQGPEFLTYFQNEAQLEKSRLLSDRFSAERPKGSFSTLEIQRTEQGDSAMYLCASAPFPASGNLYNEQFFGPGTRLTVL.

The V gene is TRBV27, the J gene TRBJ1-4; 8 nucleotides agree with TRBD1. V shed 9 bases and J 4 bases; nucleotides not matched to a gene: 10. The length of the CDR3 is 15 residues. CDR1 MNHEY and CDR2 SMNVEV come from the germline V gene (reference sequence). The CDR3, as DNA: TGTGCCAGTAGACCAATGACAGGGGTTAATGAAAAACTGTTTTTT. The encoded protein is CASRPMTGVNEKLFF.

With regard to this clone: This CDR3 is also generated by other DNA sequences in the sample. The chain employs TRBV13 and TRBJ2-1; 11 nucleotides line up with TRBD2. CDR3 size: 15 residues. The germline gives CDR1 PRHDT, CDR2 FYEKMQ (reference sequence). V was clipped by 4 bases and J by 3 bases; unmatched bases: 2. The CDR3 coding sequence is TGTGCCAGCAGCTCCGGGACTAGCGGCTACAATGAGCAGTTCTTC. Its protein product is CASSSGTSGYNEQFF.

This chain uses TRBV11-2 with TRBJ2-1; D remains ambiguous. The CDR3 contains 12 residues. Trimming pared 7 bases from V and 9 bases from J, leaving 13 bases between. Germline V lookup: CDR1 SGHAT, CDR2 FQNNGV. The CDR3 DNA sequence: TGTGCCAGCACCAGCCTAGTCTTTGAGCAGTTCTTC. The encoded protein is CASTSLVFEQFF.

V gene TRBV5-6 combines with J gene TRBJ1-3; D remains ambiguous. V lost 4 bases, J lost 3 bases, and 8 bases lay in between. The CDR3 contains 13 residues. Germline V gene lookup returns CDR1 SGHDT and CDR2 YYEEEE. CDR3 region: CASSLTNGNTIYF. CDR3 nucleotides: TGTGCCAGCAGCCTCACGAATGGAAACACCATATATTTT.

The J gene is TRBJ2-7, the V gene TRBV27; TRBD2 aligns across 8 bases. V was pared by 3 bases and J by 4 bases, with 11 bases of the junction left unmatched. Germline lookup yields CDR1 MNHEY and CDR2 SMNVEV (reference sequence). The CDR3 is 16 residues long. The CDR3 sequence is CASSLVAGNKRYEQYF. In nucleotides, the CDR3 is TGTGCCAGCAGTTTGGTAGCGGGGAACAAACGGTACGAGCAGTACTTC.

The CDR3 here is CASSFFSGPYEQYF. The CDR3 DNA reads as TGTGCCAGCAGTTTTTTCTCGGGACCTTACGAGCAGTACTTC. The genes are TRBV27 and TRBJ2-7, with D perhaps matching TRBD1 or TRBD2 (5 bases each). Trimming took off 3 bases at V and 4 bases at J, with 13 bases between the two ends. Germline CDR1 is MNHEY and CDR2 is SMNVEV (reference sequence). The CDR3 consists of 14 residues.

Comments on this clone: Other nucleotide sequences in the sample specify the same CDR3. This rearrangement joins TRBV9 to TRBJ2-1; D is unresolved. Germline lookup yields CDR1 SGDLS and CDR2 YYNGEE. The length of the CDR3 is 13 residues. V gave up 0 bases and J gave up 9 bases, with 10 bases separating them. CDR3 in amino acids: CASSVGGYGEQFF. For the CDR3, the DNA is TGTGCCAGCAGCGTAGGAGGCTACGGTGAGCAGTTCTTC.

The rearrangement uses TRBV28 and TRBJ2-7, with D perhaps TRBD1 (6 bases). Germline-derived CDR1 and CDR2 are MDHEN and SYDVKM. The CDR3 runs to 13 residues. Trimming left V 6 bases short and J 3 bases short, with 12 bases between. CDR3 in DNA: TGTGCCAGCAGAGGGGGTGGGGACTACGAGCAGTACTTC. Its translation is CASRGGGDYEQYF.

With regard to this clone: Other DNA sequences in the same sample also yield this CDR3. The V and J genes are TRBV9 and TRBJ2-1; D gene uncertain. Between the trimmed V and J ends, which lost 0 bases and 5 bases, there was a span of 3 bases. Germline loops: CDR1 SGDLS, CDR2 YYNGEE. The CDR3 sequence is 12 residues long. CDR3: CASSVGDNEQFF. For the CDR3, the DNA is TGTGCCAGCAGCGTAGGAGACAATGAGCAGTTCTTC.

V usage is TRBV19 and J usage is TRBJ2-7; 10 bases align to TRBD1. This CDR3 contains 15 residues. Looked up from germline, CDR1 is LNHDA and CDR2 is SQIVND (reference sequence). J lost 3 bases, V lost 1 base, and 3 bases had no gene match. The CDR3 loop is CASSIGTGGVYEQYF. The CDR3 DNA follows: TGTGCCAGTAGTATAGGGACAGGGGGTGTCTACGAGCAGTACTTC.

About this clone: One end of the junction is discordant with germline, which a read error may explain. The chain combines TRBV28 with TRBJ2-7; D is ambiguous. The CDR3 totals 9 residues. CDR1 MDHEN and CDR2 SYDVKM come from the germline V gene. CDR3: CASSSTDRF. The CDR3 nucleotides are TGTGCCAGCAGTTCGACCGACCGATTC.

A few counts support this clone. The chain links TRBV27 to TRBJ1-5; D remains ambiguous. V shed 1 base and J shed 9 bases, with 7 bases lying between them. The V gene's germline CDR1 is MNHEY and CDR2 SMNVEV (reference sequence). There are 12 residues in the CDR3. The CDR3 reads CASSLYGGPQHF. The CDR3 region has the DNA TGTGCCAGCAGTTTATATGGTGGGCCCCAGCATTTT.

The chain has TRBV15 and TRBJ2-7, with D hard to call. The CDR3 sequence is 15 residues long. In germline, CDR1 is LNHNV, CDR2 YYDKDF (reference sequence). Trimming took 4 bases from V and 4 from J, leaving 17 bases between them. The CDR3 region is CATSTQVSTLYEQYF. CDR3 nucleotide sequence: TGTGCCACCAGCACTCAGGTCTCCACCTTATACGAGCAGTACTTC.

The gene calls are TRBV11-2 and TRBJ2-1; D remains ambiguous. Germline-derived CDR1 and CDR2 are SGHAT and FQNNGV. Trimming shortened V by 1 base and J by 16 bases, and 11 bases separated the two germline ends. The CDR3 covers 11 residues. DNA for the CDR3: TGTGCCAGCAGCTTAGGTCACCGTTCTTTCTTC. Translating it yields CASSLGHRSFF.

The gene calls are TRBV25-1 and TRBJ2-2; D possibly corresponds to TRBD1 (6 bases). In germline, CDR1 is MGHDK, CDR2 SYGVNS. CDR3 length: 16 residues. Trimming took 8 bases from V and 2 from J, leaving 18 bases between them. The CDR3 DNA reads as TGTGCCAGCCAAAGCGGACAGCTGAAAAACACCGGGGAGCTGTTTTTT. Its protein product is CASQSGQLKNTGELFF.

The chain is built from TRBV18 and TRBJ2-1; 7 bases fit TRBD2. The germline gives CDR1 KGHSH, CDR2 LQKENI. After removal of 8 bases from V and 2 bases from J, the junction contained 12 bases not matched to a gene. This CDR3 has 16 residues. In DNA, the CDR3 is TGTGCCAGCATTAAGGTGGCGGGAGACCCCTACAATGAGCAGTTCTTC. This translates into CASIKVAGDPYNEQFF.

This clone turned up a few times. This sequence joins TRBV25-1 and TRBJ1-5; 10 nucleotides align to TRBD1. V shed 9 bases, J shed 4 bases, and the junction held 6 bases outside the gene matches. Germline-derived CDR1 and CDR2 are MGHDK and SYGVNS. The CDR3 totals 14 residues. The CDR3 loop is CARGQGDCNQPQHF. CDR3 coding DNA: TGTGCCAGAGGACAGGGGGATTGTAATCAGCCCCAGCATTTT.

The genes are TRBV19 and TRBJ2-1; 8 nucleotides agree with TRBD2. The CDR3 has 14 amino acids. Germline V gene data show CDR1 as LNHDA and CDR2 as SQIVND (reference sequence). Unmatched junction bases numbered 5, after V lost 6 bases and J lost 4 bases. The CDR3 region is CASSAGLVYNEQFF. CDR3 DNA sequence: TGTGCCAGTAGCGCGGGACTAGTTTACAATGAGCAGTTCTTC.

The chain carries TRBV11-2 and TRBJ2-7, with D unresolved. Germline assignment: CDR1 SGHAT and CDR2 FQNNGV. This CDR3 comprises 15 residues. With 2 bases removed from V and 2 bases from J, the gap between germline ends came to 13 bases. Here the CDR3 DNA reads TGTGCCAGCAGCTTAAGCCAGGCGGAGACCTACGAGCAGTACTTC. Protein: CASSLSQAETYEQYF.